This note documents a single TCR beta chain sequence. Its antigen is undetermined. The sample belongs to a study of B cell selection in AIRE deficiency. Study results and caveats: Patient Tconv and Treg cells showed healthy-like TCRBV usage, CDR3 length, diversity.

The sorted conventional CD4 T cells were gated as CD4+CD127+. Trimming took 2 bases from V and 0 from J, leaving 14 bases between them. Per germline, CDR1 SEHNR and CDR2 FQNEAQ (reference sequence). This CDR3 has 16 residues. Data came from immunoSEQ multiplex PCR; TCRdb stores just in-frame clones and leaves some out. The profile shows tens of thousands of clones, 97% of them singletons. This receptor was taken from a human donor with AIRE deficiency. The source material was conventional CD4+ T cells sorted from PBMCs. This chain links TRBV7-9 with TRBJ2-7; the D is unclear. The CDR3 here is CASSLTGSGLSYEQYF. The CDR3 bases are TGTGCCAGCAGCTTAACCGGGTCAGGCCTCTCCTACGAGCAGTACTTC.